The 8 T cell receptor beta chains below all came from one sample that was sequenced in a study of T cell repertoires in cytomegalovirus infection. TCRdb re-called the reads with MiXCR, one entry per CDR3 protein. The data contain some 200,000 distinct CDR3 sequences, approximately 9.6% of them singletons. Sequencing was performed on PBMCs. These receptors all come from a human donor in good health (CMV status not recorded). Some clones in this sample may be carry-over from other donors' samples.

This clonotype was observed a handful of times. The genes are TRBV7-9 and TRBJ1-5; D gene ambiguous. Trimming cost V 5 bases and J 11 bases, with 16 bases left between them. Per the germline V gene, CDR1 is SEHNR and CDR2 is FQNEAQ (reference sequence). The CDR3 consists of 13 residues. The CDR3 loop is CASSRSPGGSQHF. The CDR3 bases are TGTGCCAGCAGCCGATCACCGGGCGGGTCCCAGCATTTT.

This clonotype was observed at least ten times. This rearrangement joins TRBV5-4 to TRBJ1-5; the D is unclear. The CDR3 length is 12 residues. CDR1 is SGHNT, CDR2 YYREEE, per germline (reference sequence). V lost 0 bases to trimming and J lost 7 bases, with 5 bases between them. The CDR3 loop reads CASSLDSQPQHF. The CDR3 bases are TGTGCCAGCAGCTTGGACTCACAGCCCCAGCATTTT.

In its sample, this clonotype was seen many times. V and J are TRBV12-3 or TRBV12-4 and TRBJ2-7; 7 bases map to TRBD1. This CDR3 has 14 residues. V shed 5 bases, J shed 2 bases, and the junction held 6 bases outside the gene matches. CDR3 nucleotides: TGTGCCAGCAGTACCTCGACAGGGACCTACGAGCAGTACTTC. Protein sequence: CASSTSTGTYEQYF.

This clonotype has at least ten counts. The chain uses TRBV20-1 and TRBJ1-1; unclear D gene. V dropped 0 bases and J dropped 8 bases, with 19 bases sitting between them. The CDR3 length is 15 residues. CDR1 is DFQATT, CDR2 SNEGSKA, per germline (reference sequence). CDR3 protein: CSARDLIRNQNEAFF. CDR3 nucleotide sequence: TGCAGTGCTAGAGATTTAATACGGAACCAAAACGAAGCTTTCTTT.

This clonotype has ten or more counts. The chain is built from TRBV10-2 and TRBJ1-1; unclear D gene. The CDR3 consists of 12 residues. V was clipped by 9 bases and J by 1 base, with 9 bases between them. Germline loops: CDR1 WSHSY, CDR2 SAAADI. CDR3 amino acids: CASRTANTEAFF. CDR3 nucleotides: TGCGCCAGTAGGACGGCGAACACTGAAGCTTTCTTT.

V and J are TRBV15 and TRBJ1-1; 8 bases are shared with TRBD1. The CDR3 sequence is 16 residues long. With 5 bases clipped from V and 5 bases from J, the junction kept 13 bases outside the gene matches. Germline assignment: CDR1 LNHNV and CDR2 YYDKDF (reference sequence). The CDR3 protein is CATSPRIGQGQTEAFF. Here the CDR3 DNA reads TGTGCCACCAGCCCCCGTATTGGACAGGGACAGACTGAAGCTTTCTTT.

The sample holds many counts of this clonotype. This rearrangement joins TRBV7-6 to TRBJ2-7, with 13 positions matching TRBD2. The CDR3 has 16 residues. The V gene's germline CDR1 is SGHVS and CDR2 FNYEAQ. Trimming removed 5 bases from V and 5 bases from J; junction bases left unmatched: 9. The CDR3 nucleotides read TGTGCCAGCAGCCCCCGACTAGCGGGGGGCAGGAACGAGCAGTACTTC. Amino acids: CASSPRLAGGRNEQYF.

With regard to this clonotype: This sequence may be a read error, since a much larger clone differs from it by one base. Since the CDR3 does not end with the conserved phenylalanine or tryptophan, this likely comes from a read error. The rearrangement links TRBV5-6 to TRBJ1-5; 9 bases agree with TRBD1. Trimming at V came to 4 bases and at J to 0 bases, leaving 5 bases not matched to a gene. This CDR3 spans 16 amino acids. Germline V CDR1 and CDR2: SGHDT, YYEEEE. The CDR3 nucleotides are TGTGCCAGCAGCCCTGGGACAGGGAGTAGCAATCAGCCCCAGCATTCT. Its protein product is CASSPGTGSSNQPQHS.